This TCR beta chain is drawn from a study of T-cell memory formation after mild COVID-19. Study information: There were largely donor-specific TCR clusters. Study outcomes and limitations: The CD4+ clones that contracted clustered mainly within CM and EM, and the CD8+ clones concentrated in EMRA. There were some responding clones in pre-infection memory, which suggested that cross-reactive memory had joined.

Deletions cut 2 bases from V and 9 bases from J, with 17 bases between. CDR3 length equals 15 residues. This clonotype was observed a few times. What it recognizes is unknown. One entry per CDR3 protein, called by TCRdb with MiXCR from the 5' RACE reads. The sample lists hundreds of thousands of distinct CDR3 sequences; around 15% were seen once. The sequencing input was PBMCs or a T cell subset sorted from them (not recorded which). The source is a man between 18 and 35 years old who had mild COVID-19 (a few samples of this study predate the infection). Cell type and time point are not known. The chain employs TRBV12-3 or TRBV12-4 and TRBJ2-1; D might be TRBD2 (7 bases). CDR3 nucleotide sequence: TGTGCCAGCAGTTTAAGGGGGGGAACCCACAGTGAGCAGTTCTTC. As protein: CASSLRGGTHSEQFF.